This is a list of T cell receptor beta chains from one sample in a study of blood T cell repertoires in COVID-19. Data came from immunoSEQ multiplex PCR; TCRdb stores just in-frame clones and leaves some out. This repertoire shows 260,000 or so clones, roughly 84% found once; its top ten account for 7.5% to 9%. What was sequenced was peripheral blood. All receptors derive from a human donor in a cohort sampled during active COVID-19. Both conserved end residues are part of each CDR3. D genes are given only for firm matches. A clone size is listed for some rows: how often the clone was seen (once, few, many), or a class if it is expanded.

clone size	V gene	J gene	D gene	CDR3 DNA	CDR3 protein
once	TRBV9	TRBJ2-7	-	TGTGCCAGCAGCGCCTTTCAGGGTTTCGAGCAGTACTTC	CASSAFQGFEQYF
-	TRBV6-6	TRBJ2-5	TRBD1	TGTGCCAGCAGTTTAACAGGGGGACAAGAGACCCAGTACTTC	CASSLTGGQETQYF
-	TRBV6-6	TRBJ2-7	-	TGTGCCAGCAGGACGGGGGGCGGTTCCTACGAGCAGTACTTC	CASRTGGGSYEQYF
-	TRBV7-2	TRBJ1-1	-	TGTGCCAGCAGGTCGGACAGCAGGTGGACTGAAGCTTTCTTT	CASRSDSRWTEAFF
-	TRBV3-1/TRBV3-2	TRBJ1-4	TRBD1	TGTGCCAGCAGCCAACCAACAGGGGGCGGCGGAGAAAAACTGTTTTTT	CASSQPTGGGGEKLFF
-	TRBV19	TRBJ1-1	TRBD1	TGTGCCAGTAGTATAGGACAGGGAGTATTGAACACTGAAGCTTTCTTT	CASSIGQGVLNTEAFF
-	TRBV6-2/TRBV6-3	TRBJ2-7	TRBD2	TGTGCCAGCAGTTACCCGGGGGGGTCTTACGAGCAGTACTTC	CASSYPGGSYEQYF
-	TRBV7-2	TRBJ2-7	-	TGTGCCAGCAGCTTAGGGGTTAGCGGATGGTACGAGCAGTACTTC	CASSLGVSGWYEQYF
-	TRBV18	TRBJ2-3	-	TGTGCCAGCTCACCAGGGGCCCGGCGACTGACGCAGTATTTT	CASSPGARRLTQYF
once	TRBV6-5	TRBJ1-1	-	TGTGCCAGCACCTACTATACTGAAGCTTTCTTT	CASTYYTEAFF
-	TRBV7-2	TRBJ1-2	-	TGTGCCAGCAGCCCAAGGTCGGGTAACTATGGCTACACCTTC	CASSPRSGNYGYTF
-	TRBV21-1	TRBJ2-5	-	TGTGCCAGGACGAGTAGCCCCCAAGAGACCCAGTACTTC	CARTSSPQETQYF
once	TRBV7-2	TRBJ1-5	-	TGTGCCAGCGGGACTAAAAAGGGAAATCAGCCCCAGCATTTT	CASGTKKGNQPQHF
-	TRBV6-6	TRBJ1-4	TRBD1	TGTGCCAGCAGTAAAGGACAGGGCTGGGTTAATGAAAAACTGTTTTTT	CASSKGQGWVNEKLFF
-	TRBV5-4	TRBJ1-1	-	TGTGCCAGCAGCCCGACAGGTCGGGGAATAGGTACTGAAGCTTTCTTT	CASSPTGRGIGTEAFF
-	TRBV2	TRBJ2-5	-	TGTGCCAGCGGGATGGGGCTGCTCCAAGAGACCCAGTACTTC	CASGMGLLQETQYF
-	TRBV7-9	TRBJ2-7	TRBD1	TGTGCCAGCAGCCCGCCGGGGACAGGGGGTTACGAGCAGTACTTC	CASSPPGTGGYEQYF
-	TRBV7-7	TRBJ2-2	TRBD2	TGTGCTAGCAGCTCCGCGTTAGGTAGCGGGGGGTCCTCGAACACCGGGGAGCTGTTTTTT	CASSSALGSGGSSNTGELFF
-	TRBV6-2/TRBV6-3	TRBJ2-3	-	TGTGCCAGCAGCCAATTGGGCCTCACAGATACGCAGTATTTT	CASSQLGLTDTQYF
-	TRBV5-1	TRBJ2-1	TRBD2	TGCGCCAGCAGCTTGGCCGATGGACTAGACTACAATGAGCAGTTCTTC	CASSLADGLDYNEQFF
-	TRBV11-3	TRBJ2-1	TRBD1	TGTGCCAGCAGCGTCGACAGGGGGTCCTACAATGAGCAGTTCTTC	CASSVDRGSYNEQFF
-	TRBV5-4	TRBJ2-5	TRBD1	TGTGCCAGCAGGGATTCCGGGACAGGGGGCGCGACCCAGTACTTC	CASRDSGTGGATQYF
-	TRBV2	TRBJ1-5	-	TGTGCCAGCAGTGTTGGGAGGGGCAATCAGCCCCAGCATTTT	CASSVGRGNQPQHF
once	TRBV28	TRBJ2-7	-	TGTGCCAGCAGTACTAGTGTCCTCTACGAGCAGTACTTC	CASSTSVLYEQYF
-	TRBV3-1/TRBV3-2	TRBJ2-1	TRBD1	TGTGCCAGCAGCCAAGTACAGGGGAATGAGCAGTTCTTC	CASSQVQGNEQFF
-	TRBV18	TRBJ2-7	-	TGTGCCAGCTCACCGGGGCGTACCGGCGAGCAGTACTTC	CASSPGRTGEQYF
-	TRBV18	TRBJ1-5	-	TGTGCCAGCTCACCAGCAGGGCAGGGGCAGCCCCAGCATTTT	CASSPAGQGQPQHF
-	TRBV7-2	TRBJ1-5	TRBD1	TGTGCCAGCAGCTTAGGACAGGGGGTAGATCAGCCCCAGCATTTT	CASSLGQGVDQPQHF
-	TRBV3-1/TRBV3-2	TRBJ2-7	TRBD2	TGTGCCAGCAGCCCCCATGGGGCGGGAGATAGTTACGAGCAGTACTTC	CASSPHGAGDSYEQYF
-	TRBV2	TRBJ1-5	-	TGTGCCAGCAGTTTAACAGAAGGCCAGGGACAGCCCCAGCATTTT	CASSLTEGQGQPQHF
few	TRBV3-1/TRBV3-2	TRBJ2-1	-	TGTGCCAGCAGCCAAGTGTCTAGTTTCTACAATGAGCAGTTCTTC	CASSQVSSFYNEQFF
-	TRBV7-6	TRBJ2-7	TRBD1	TGTGCCAGCAGCTTAGGCCAGGGGGCTAACGAGCAGTACTTC	CASSLGQGANEQYF
few	TRBV3-1/TRBV3-2	TRBJ2-5	TRBD2	TGTGCCAGCAGCCAGGGAGGGGTATCCCAAGAGACCCAGTACTTC	CASSQGGVSQETQYF
-	TRBV3-1/TRBV3-2	TRBJ2-5	-	TGTGCCAGCAGACCGAGACTGGACTTACAAGAGACCCAGTACTTC	CASRPRLDLQETQYF
-	TRBV6-2/TRBV6-3	TRBJ2-3	TRBD2	TGTGCCAGCAGTAGGACTAGCCTTGGCACAGATACGCAGTATTTT	CASSRTSLGTDTQYF
-	TRBV27	TRBJ2-7	-	TGTGCCAGCCGGCGGTTGGACAACTACGAGCAGTACTTC	CASRRLDNYEQYF
-	TRBV19	TRBJ1-5	TRBD1	TGTGCCAGTTCCTTGGAGATAGTGACAGGGGCCAATCAGCCCCAGCATTTT	CASSLEIVTGANQPQHF
-	TRBV5-1	TRBJ1-4	-	TGCGCCAGCAGCTTGAGCGGGACTAATGAAAAACTGTTTTTT	CASSLSGTNEKLFF
once	TRBV15	TRBJ1-1	TRBD1	TGTGCCACCAGCAGAGGAACAGGGGGGAAAGCTGAAGCTTTCTTT	CATSRGTGGKAEAFF
-	TRBV13	TRBJ2-3	-	TGTGCCAGCAGCCGCCGAGACGGAGGCACAGATACGCAGTATTTT	CASSRRDGGTDTQYF
-	TRBV18	TRBJ1-3	TRBD1	TGTGCCAGCTGGCAGGGGGTCTCCTCTGGAAACACCATATATTTT	CASWQGVSSGNTIYF
once	TRBV29-1	TRBJ1-2	-	TGCAGCGTTGAGCCAGGGTGGGGCTACACCTTC	CSVEPGWGYTF
-	TRBV5-5	TRBJ2-4	-	TGTGCCAGCAACTCTGACAGTAAAAACATTCAGTACTTC	CASNSDSKNIQYF
-	TRBV19	TRBJ1-3	-	TGTGCCAGTAGTATGGCCCAAGTGAGGGGAAACACCATATATTTT	CASSMAQVRGNTIYF
-	TRBV7-3	TRBJ2-1	TRBD2	TGTGCCAGCAGCTTAACGGGACTAGCCTACAATGAGCAGTTCTTC	CASSLTGLAYNEQFF
-	TRBV7-2	TRBJ2-1	-	TGTGCCAGCAGCTTAGTATATGGGCGAGAGCAGTTCTTC	CASSLVYGREQFF
-	TRBV18	TRBJ2-5	-	TGTGCCAGCTTTGCTCAGGGCAACCAAGAGACCCAGTACTTC	CASFAQGNQETQYF
-	TRBV6-1	TRBJ2-7	TRBD1	TGTGCCAGCAGTGAAAGATCGGGGACAGGGTCCTACGAGCAGTACTTC	CASSERSGTGSYEQYF